This T cell receptor (beta chain) was sequenced for a study of blood T cell repertoires in COVID-19. Clones were read by immunoSEQ multiplex PCR, and TCRdb kept only the in-frame ones, dropping some. The table records some 100,000 clones, 80% to 90% of them present only once. The trim removed 4 bases at V and 1 base at J, leaving 12 bases unmatched. Germline-derived CDR1 and CDR2 are LGHNA and YNFKEQ. CDR3 size: 17 residues. The sequence came from a woman aged 70-85 years with acute or convalescent COVID-19. The V call is TRBV4-2, the J call TRBJ2-5; TRBD1 matches 7 bases. The sequencing sample was made of peripheral blood. This CDR3 is CASSPLSPTGAQETQYF. The CDR3 DNA is TGTGCCAGCAGCCCCCTATCCCCCACAGGGGCCCAAGAGACCCAGTACTTC.